This TCR beta chain was found in a study of T cells after yellow fever vaccination. Overall study findings and caveats: Repertoires obtained by FACS sorting could include abundant clonotypes that entered as contaminants from the bulk population.

The CDR3 is 14 residues long. Trimming took off 7 bases at V and 4 bases at J, with 15 bases between the two ends. TCRdb re-called the 5' RACE reads with MiXCR, one entry per CDR3 protein. The sample records 68,000 or so distinct CDR3 sequences, 7.4% being singletons. This clonotype appeared many times. Its matching antigen is unknown. This clonotype was sampled from a man aged 30 to 39 who received the YFV17D yellow fever vaccine. The chain employs TRBV12-3 or TRBV12-4 and TRBJ2-3; D is perhaps TRBD2 (7 bases). The sample here was CD8+ T cells sorted from PBMCs, taken 15 days after the yellow fever booster vaccination. CDR3 protein: CASKGGGLADTQYF. DNA for the CDR3: TGTGCCAGCAAGGGGGGAGGGTTAGCAGATACGCAGTATTTT.